This T cell receptor beta chain was retrieved from a study of read filtering for tumor transcriptome and immune sequencing (dated by TCRdb to between 2020 and 2021). Describing the broader study: The cohort consisted of some 17 male and roughly 13 female patients, with a mean age of approximately 70 years and an age range of roughly 40 to 85. By revised international staging, fewer than ten patients were R-ISS I, about 17 were R-ISS II and over five were R-ISS III. After DNase treatment, whole-transcriptome libraries were prepared with the TruSeq RNA Access Library Prep Kit. TCR-region mapped reads per sample ranged from about 3.5 to 10.27 million with IR-seq versus only about 75 to 1,400 with RNA-seq. The study compared TCR repertoires from targeted immune repertoire sequencing and bulk whole-transcriptome sequencing run on the same bone marrow samples. As a main aim, a read-filtering strategy for immune repertoire data was addressed, with the specific question being whether clonotypes supported by a single read should be removed. Results the study describes overall, beyond this receptor: The sorted CD138-negative fraction was composed of a mixed bone marrow immune population rather than of purified T cells. In IR-seq, single-read clonotypes were approximately 80% of clonotypes but around 3.6% of total reads; in RNA-seq they were around 75% of clonotypes and about 40% of reads. Removing single-read clonotypes increased the correlation between IR-seq and RNA-seq shared clonotype proportions. Compared with RNA-seq, IR-seq captured clonotypes at much greater depth and more reliably, and a smaller IR-seq throughput was enough to identify most of the shared clonotypes.

Starting from roughly 440 ng RNA, TCR libraries were constructed with the Immunoverse kit using molecular barcoded adaptors that cover the alpha/delta and beta/gamma chains. TCR library preparation used the same RNA that went into transcriptome sequencing. Sequencing of the TCR libraries was done on an Illumina HiSeq 4000 with 2 x 150 cycles. The authors processed their data as follows. Using MiXCR, which included quality filtering and error correction, TCR reads were aligned to human V, D, J and C references and then assembled into CDR3 clonotypes. Clonotype counts and gene usage diversity were analyzed with the tcR package in R. Raw mapping reads were checked after the RNA-seq reads had been mapped by STAR aligner version 2.5.3a onto the human GRCh37 genome. To test the effect of sequencing depth on detected clonotypes, IR-seq fastq files were randomly downsampled using Seqtk 1.3. TCRdb passed the public sequencing reads through fastp at Q25 and MiXCR, retaining productive beta sequences. Entries are consolidated by CDR3 protein sequence, retaining the most common genes and DNA. These V and J calls are TCRdb output, not the study's own analysis. This sample lists about 86,000 distinct CDR3 sequences; roughly an eighth were detected once. The biggest ten clones account for around 14% of the sample.

CDR1 and CDR2 are drawn from the germline V gene: SQVTM, ANQGSEA. V and J are truncated by 7 bases and 1 base respectively, leaving an intervening sequence of 13 bases. Its CDR3 holds 13 amino acids, cysteine through phenylalanine. Just CDR3 DNA is preserved here, 39 bases in frame from base 1. Many counts were recorded for this clonotype. This receptor's antigen is unknown. No base-level quality is on record; no much larger clone is a single base apart. Every patient had bone marrow sampled at the time of active disease. Isolation of bone marrow mononuclear cells was performed by Ficoll-Hypaque density gradient centrifugation. Myeloma plasma cells were removed and CD138-negative cells were obtained by negative selection following labeling with CD138 magnetic microbeads on a MACS separator. Purity of the isolated cells was checked by flow cytometry on an Attune NxT using CD138 antibodies. Total RNA was extracted with TRIzol reagent and quantified with a NanoDrop spectrophotometer. Paired RNA-seq and IR-seq were performed on the CD138-negative bone marrow sample of each patient.

The rearranged chain carries TRBV29-1 and TRBJ1-1; there is no confident call for the D gene. The sequenced sample was a population of CD138-negative cells sorted from bone marrow. The sample's cell subset or site label, decoded: bone marrow mononuclear cells depleted of CD138+ plasma/myeloma cells by negative magnetic selection. The source of this sequence is a donor at least 40 years old with multiple myeloma. Here is the DNA: TGCAGCGCCGGTGGACCCCGGAACACTGAAGCTTTCTTT. This yields the protein CSAGGPRNTEAFF. The entire variable domain, with the stretches around the CDR3 drawn from the reference TRBV29-1 and TRBJ1-1 proteins, is SAVISQKPSRDICQRGTSLTIQCQVDSQVTMMFWYRQQPGQSLTLIATANQGSEATYESGFVIDKFPISRPNLTFSTLTVSNMSPEDSSIYLCSAGGPRNTEAFFGQGTRLTVV.